Described below is a single T cell receptor beta chain sequence and its context. Its antigen is unknown. This sample is drawn from a study of T cell responses to AZD1222 COVID-19 vaccine. Libraries were prepared by immunoSEQ multiplex PCR; TCRdb keeps only in-frame clonotypes and omits some of them. The table includes 99,000 or so clones, approximately 86% detected once. Regarding the study as a whole: Donors were largely white British and mainly female; clonal diversity was possibly underestimated. Close to half of spike-specific TCRs reportedly recognize unmutated variant regions. Repertoire sampling was restricted to post-peak T cell response timepoints. Spike regions recognized by vaccine-associated CD4 TCRs spanned the protein, led by 160-218 and 743-854.

The CDR3 consists of 15 residues. CDR1 and CDR2 from the germline V gene are MNHEY and SVGAGI. V trimming: 4 bases; J trimming: 8 bases; junction bases outside the gene matches: 4. The clonotype originates from an adult who received the MenACWY meningococcal vaccine as a control. The input for sequencing was peripheral blood, taken 28 days after the second dose of the MenACWY control vaccine. The chain couples TRBV6-5 to TRBJ2-4; 14 positions agree with TRBD2. The CDR3 sequence is CASSSTSGGAYIQYF. DNA of the CDR3: TGTGCCAGCAGTTCGACTAGCGGGGGGGCTTACATTCAGTACTTC.